The next 26 T cell receptor beta chains were all read from a single sample in a study of control samples from healthy donors and cancer patients. This table comes from immunoSEQ multiplex PCR, and its TCRdb copy is limited to in-frame clones, with some not included. The sample consists of 140,000 to 150,000 clones, about 91% of them appearing once. Specimen: blood. The receptors shown here come from a young man in good health.

V is TRBV27 and J is TRBJ2-7, with a weak D call TRBD2 (5 bases). V lost 6 bases and J 3 bases, leaving 15 bases between the germline ends. In germline, CDR1 is MNHEY, CDR2 SMNVEV (reference sequence). The CDR3 length is 14 residues. The CDR3: CASRPEVNHYEQYF. The CDR3 DNA sequence: TGTGCCAGCAGACCGGAGGTAAACCACTACGAGCAGTACTTC.

The chain has TRBV9 and TRBJ1-2; D is unresolved. The CDR3 runs to 14 residues. From germline, CDR1 is SGDLS and CDR2 YYNGEE. Trimming took 0 bases from V and 5 from J, leaving 11 bases between them. Here the CDR3 DNA reads TGTGCCAGCAGCGTAGAGGAAGGGTGGTATGGCTACACCTTC. Translated, it gives CASSVEEGWYGYTF.

The chain joins TRBV23-1 to TRBJ2-3; 9 nucleotides align to TRBD1. TRBV23-1 is known as an ORF, though its function is uncertain. The CDR3 sequence is 18 residues long. J lost 4 bases, V lost 8 bases, and 19 bases had no gene match. CDR3 DNA: TGCGCCAGCGTTGATCAAAAATCCGGGACAGGGTGCCCAGATACGCAGTATTTT. It translates to CASVDQKSGTGCPDTQYF.

The V and J genes are TRBV5-6 and TRBJ2-7; D ambiguous. CDR3 length equals 13 residues. Germline V gene lookup returns CDR1 SGHDT and CDR2 YYEEEE. The V end lost 0 bases, the J end lost 3 bases, and 7 bases lay between the germline ends. The CDR3 DNA is TGTGCCAGCAGCTTGGGCAATAGCTACGAGCAGTACTTC. As protein: CASSLGNSYEQYF.

The chain links TRBV28 to TRBJ2-3, with 7 bases matching TRBD1. The germline V gene encodes CDR1 MDHEN and CDR2 SYDVKM. Losses at the gene ends were 8 bases for V and 7 bases for J; bases not matched to a gene: 15. The CDR3 spans 15 residues. CDR3 nucleotides: TGTGCCAGCCACCTGACAGGGCGTCCCCTATATACGCAGTATTTT. It yields the protein CASHLTGRPLYTQYF. Looking up the rest from reference TRBV28 and TRBJ2-3 gives the full variable domain: DVKVTQSSRYLVKRTGEKVFLECVQDMDHENMFWYRQDPGLGLRLIYFSYDVKMKEKGDIPEGYSVSREKKERFSLILESASTNQTSMYLCASHLTGRPLYTQYFGPGTRLTVL.

V gene TRBV13 combines with J gene TRBJ2-7; no firm D call. Trimming removed 0 bases from V and 4 bases from J, with 10 bases in between. CDR3 length: 14 residues. Per the germline V gene, CDR1 is PRHDT and CDR2 is FYEKMQ (reference sequence). The CDR3 bases are TGTGCCAGCAGCTTAGGGCACAGCAATTACGAGCAGTACTTC. This gives the protein CASSLGHSNYEQYF.

This chain links TRBV6-1 with TRBJ1-1; D is uncertain. Per germline, CDR1 MNHNS and CDR2 SASEGT. V shed 3 bases and J shed 1 base, with 15 bases lying between them. The CDR3 has 16 amino acids. CDR3 sequence reads: CASSDLAFKGNTEAFF. The CDR3 nucleotides are TGTGCCAGCAGTGATCTGGCCTTCAAGGGGAACACTGAAGCTTTCTTT.

This rearrangement joins TRBV12-5 to TRBJ1-1; 8 nucleotides line up with TRBD1. The length of the CDR3 is 15 residues. The germline gives CDR1 LGHNT, CDR2 FRNRAP. Losses at the gene ends were 4 bases for V and 4 bases for J; bases not matched to a gene: 8. Written as DNA, the CDR3 is TGTGCTAGTGGTTCCGGGACAGGAGCGACCACTGAAGCTTTCTTT. It is translated as CASGSGTGATTEAFF.

The chain has TRBV28 and TRBJ1-1, with a possible D match to TRBD1 (6 bases). The germline CDR1 and CDR2 sequences are MDHEN and SYDVKM. The CDR3 is made up of 13 amino acids. The V and J ends lost 6 bases and 6 bases respectively, with 14 bases between them. The CDR3 protein is CASSPGGLAEAFF. The CDR3, as DNA: TGTGCCAGCAGCCCCGGGGGCTTGGCTGAAGCTTTCTTT.

Only one count was recorded for this clone. V gene TRBV4-1 combines with J gene TRBJ1-2; tentative D call: TRBD1 (5 bases). Germline CDR1 and CDR2: MGHRA and YSYEKL. The V and J ends lost 0 bases and 12 bases respectively, with 14 bases between them. The CDR3 sequence is 13 residues long. The CDR3 here is CASSQERWGPNTF. DNA of the CDR3: TGCGCCAGCAGCCAAGAAAGATGGGGACCTAACACCTTC.

The gene calls are TRBV30 and TRBJ1-1; D may be TRBD1 (5 bases). The CDR3 totals 13 residues. The germline V gene encodes CDR1 GTSNPN and CDR2 SVGIG (reference sequence). V lost 2 bases, J lost 4 bases, and 11 bases lay in between. The CDR3 loop reads CAWSHAGGTEAFF. CDR3 bases: TGTGCCTGGAGTCATGCTGGGGGCACTGAAGCTTTCTTT.

This clone came up a few times. The V call is TRBV27, the J call TRBJ2-7; 8 bases fit TRBD2. Germline CDR1 is MNHEY and CDR2 is SMNVEV (reference sequence). J lost 4 bases, V lost 8 bases, and 10 bases had no gene match. The CDR3 extends over 14 amino acids. CDR3 in amino acids: CASSPGTRGYEQYF. Written as DNA, the CDR3 is TGTGCCAGCTCCCCCGGGACTAGGGGATACGAGCAGTACTTC.

This chain connects TRBV7-3 to TRBJ2-3; the D call may be TRBD1 or TRBD2 (6 bases each). Germline V lookup: CDR1 SGHTA, CDR2 FQGTGA. Trimming pared 5 bases from V and 5 bases from J, leaving 23 bases between. The CDR3 contains 17 residues. The CDR3 bases are TGTGCCAGCAGCCCAGGCTGGGGGGCGCAAGCTGGAGATACGCAGTATTTT. The encoded protein is CASSPGWGAQAGDTQYF.

This clone was seen a single time. This sequence joins TRBV6-5 and TRBJ2-1; tentatively, D is TRBD1 (6 bases). Germline values: CDR1 MNHEY, CDR2 SVGAGI. The CDR3 runs to 12 residues. V lost 6 bases and J lost 4, with 7 bases in between. The DNA of the CDR3 is TGTGCCAGCAGGGGGACATACAATGAGCAGTTCTTC. Translated: CASRGTYNEQFF.

The chain carries TRBV3-1 (or the pseudogene TRBV3-2) and TRBJ2-3; 8 nucleotides agree with TRBD1. Germline-derived CDR1 and CDR2 are LGHDT and YNNKEL (reference sequence). J gave up 4 bases and V 3 bases, and 3 bases lay outside the gene matches. This CDR3 is 14 amino acids long. DNA of the CDR3: TGTGCCAGCAGCCACCCAGGGGGCGCAGATACGCAGTATTTT. This translates into CASSHPGGADTQYF.

The chain is built from TRBV6-5 and TRBJ2-7; D not certain. CDR1 and CDR2 from the germline V gene are MNHEY and SVGAGI. Trimming pared 2 bases from V and 3 bases from J, leaving 8 bases between. The CDR3 covers 13 residues. Here the CDR3 DNA reads TGTGCCAGCAGTTACACCGTAGGCTACGAGCAGTACTTC. It encodes CASSYTVGYEQYF.

The rearrangement joins TRBV27 to TRBJ1-4; 10 bases are shared with TRBD1. V trimming: 2 bases; J trimming: 1 base; junction bases outside the gene matches: 4. Germline V gene sequence: CDR1 MNHEY, CDR2 SMNVEV (reference sequence). CDR3 length equals 17 residues. The CDR3 coding sequence is TGTGCCAGCAGTTTAGGGGGACAGGGGAGAACTAATGAAAAACTGTTTTTT. Translation gives CASSLGGQGRTNEKLFF.

The J gene is TRBJ2-7, the V gene TRBV7-3; maybe TRBD2 (5 bases). The germline V gene has CDR1 SGHTA and CDR2 FQGTGA. The ends were cut back, 2 bases at V and 1 base at J, with 12 bases in the middle. This CDR3 has 15 amino acids. CDR3 nucleotide sequence: TGTGCCAGCAGCTTATTACCCGGGAATTCCTACGAGCAGTACTTC. It translates to CASSLLPGNSYEQYF. Combining the CDR3 with reference TRBV7-3 and TRBJ2-7 gives the whole variable domain GAGVSQTPSNKVTEKGKYVELRCDPISGHTALYWYRQSLGQGPEFLIYFQGTGAADDSGLPNDRFFAVRPEGSVSTLKIQRTERGDSAVYLCASSLLPGNSYEQYFGPGTRLTVT.

This sequence joins TRBV27 and TRBJ1-6; D remains unclear. Germline V gene data show CDR1 as MNHEY and CDR2 as SMNVEV (reference sequence). V was trimmed by 3 bases and J by 0 bases, leaving 12 bases between them. This CDR3 has 17 amino acids. CDR3: CASSFTAGSSYNSPLHF. The CDR3 nucleotides are TGTGCCAGCAGTTTTACTGCCGGGAGCTCCTATAATTCACCCCTCCACTTT.

The chain has TRBV7-9 and TRBJ1-1, with TRBD1 matching over 10 bases. CDR1 and CDR2 (germline): SEHNR, FQNEAQ (reference sequence). Unmatched junction bases numbered 10, after V lost 3 bases and J lost 3 bases. This CDR3 has 17 residues. The CDR3 coding sequence is TGTGCCAGCAGCTTTCCGGGACAGGGGCTTTTGGACACTGAAGCTTTCTTT. Translating it yields CASSFPGQGLLDTEAFF. The variable domain in full, with the rest retrieved from reference TRBV7-9 and TRBJ1-1, is DTGVSQNPRHKITKRGQNVTFRCDPISEHNRLYWYRQTLGQGPEFLTYFQNEAQLEKSRLLSDRFSAERPKGSFSTLEIQRTEQGDSAMYLCASSFPGQGLLDTEAFFGQGTRLTVV.

The rearrangement uses TRBV21-1 and TRBJ2-1; the table's D call, TRBD2, has no DNA check behind it. TRBV21-1 is described as a pseudogene. This CDR3 spans 12 amino acids. The DNA of the CDR3 is TGTGCCAGCAGCACGCGGAGCCTAGAGCAGTTCTTC. Protein sequence: CASSTRSLEQFF.

V and J are TRBV6-5 and TRBJ1-6; D may be TRBD1 (5 bases). Germline assignment: CDR1 MNHEY and CDR2 SVGAGI. The CDR3 covers 14 residues. The V end was cut by 7 bases, the J end by 4 bases, with 11 bases between. The CDR3 is CASKPRQYNSPLHF. The DNA of the CDR3 is TGTGCCAGCAAACCCAGACAGTATAATTCACCCCTCCACTTT.

The J gene is TRBJ1-1, the V gene TRBV6-4; no firm D call. The CDR3 length is 13 residues. Trimming shortened V by 7 bases and J by 1 base, and 10 bases separated the two germline ends. From germline, CDR1 is MRHNA and CDR2 SNTAGT. The CDR3 loop reads CASKITPNTEAFF. The DNA for the CDR3 is TGTGCCAGCAAGATTACACCGAACACTGAAGCTTTCTTT.

The chain uses TRBV7-2 and TRBJ1-2, with D possibly being TRBD1 (6 bases). From germline, CDR1 is SGHTA and CDR2 FQGNSA. The CDR3 runs 15 residues. V gave up 4 bases and J gave up 1 base, with 13 bases separating them. As DNA, the CDR3 is TGTGCCAGCAGCTACAGGGTTCGATTTAACTATGGCTACACCTTC. Translation gives CASSYRVRFNYGYTF.

This clone is a singleton in its sample. This chain joins TRBV30 and TRBJ2-3, with TRBD1 matching over 7 bases. Germline V gene sequence: CDR1 GTSNPN, CDR2 SVGIG (reference sequence). Germline trimming cut 0 bases from V and 2 bases from J; bases unmatched to any gene: 2. The CDR3 sequence is 14 residues long. This chain's CDR3 is CAWSVGQFTDTQYF. The CDR3 DNA follows: TGTGCCTGGAGTGTGGGACAGTTCACAGATACGCAGTATTTT.

The V gene is TRBV6-5, the J gene TRBJ1-2; no reliable D call. The CDR3 has 13 amino acids. Germline CDR1 reads MNHEY; CDR2 reads SVGAGI. V lost 5 bases to trimming and J lost 8 bases, with 15 bases between them. Here the CDR3 reads CASSTREGVGYTF. For the CDR3, the DNA is TGTGCCAGCAGTACCCGAGAGGGAGTGGGCTACACCTTC.